The 31 T cell receptor beta chains given below trace back to one sample, sequenced in a study of blood T cell repertoires in COVID-19 (TCRdb year 2020). Libraries were prepared through the immunoSEQ multiplex PCR assay. TCRdb holds this immuneACCESS table with in-frame rearrangements only. Some clones are missing; in checked studies, unresolved V genes explain under half, and the rest has no known cause. The sample profile shows approximately 17,000 clones; approximately 90% of them were found once. Together, the top ten hold about 50% of the sample. Material for sequencing was peripheral blood. These receptors came from a human donor in a cohort sampled during active COVID-19.

The chain couples TRBV4-2 to TRBJ1-1, with D possibly being TRBD1 (5 bases). The ends were cut back, 0 bases at V and 4 bases at J, with 9 bases in the middle. The germline CDR1 and CDR2 sequences are LGHNA and YNFKEQ. The CDR3 extends over 14 amino acids. The CDR3 DNA reads TGTGCCAGCAGCCAAGATCCAAGGGGCACTGAAGCTTTCTTT. Residues: CASSQDPRGTEAFF.

V is TRBV5-1 and J is TRBJ2-1, with D tentatively TRBD1 (5 bases). This CDR3 has 16 residues. CDR1 is SGHRS and CDR2 is YFSETQ in the germline V gene. Deletions cut 2 bases from V and 5 bases from J, with 17 bases between. Written as DNA, the CDR3 is TGCGCCAGCAGCTTCCGGCCAGGGTATTCGGACAATGAGCAGTTCTTC. Translating it yields CASSFRPGYSDNEQFF.

The J gene is TRBJ1-2, the V gene TRBV2; D perhaps matches TRBD1 (5 bases). This CDR3 comprises 13 residues. Germline V gene data show CDR1 as SNHLY and CDR2 as FYNNEI. V gave up 1 base and J gave up 8 bases, with 11 bases separating them. The DNA of the CDR3 is TGTGCCAGCAGTGAAGAGGGGCCCCGCGGCTACACCTTC. This gives the protein CASSEEGPRGYTF.

The chain combines TRBV5-1 with TRBJ1-1, with D tentatively TRBD1 (5 bases). The CDR3 contains 16 residues. Germline CDR1 SGHRS, CDR2 YFSETQ. V shed 0 bases and J shed 2 bases, with 14 bases lying between them. The CDR3 DNA follows: TGCGCCAGCAGCTTGGCAGGGCTGGTTAAAAACACTGAAGCTTTCTTT. This translates into CASSLAGLVKNTEAFF. The whole variable domain, remainder taken from reference TRBV5-1 and TRBJ1-1, is KAGVTQTPRYLIKTRGQQVTLSCSPISGHRSVSWYQQTPGQGLQFLFEYFSETQRNKGNFPGRFSGRQFSNSRSEMNVSTLELGDSALYLCASSLAGLVKNTEAFFGQGTRLTVV.

The chain couples TRBV6-6 to TRBJ2-2; D unclear. This CDR3 is built from 15 residues. V was clipped by 0 bases and J by 3 bases, with 8 bases between them. Germline values: CDR1 MNHNY, CDR2 SVGAGI (reference sequence). For the CDR3, the DNA is TGTGCCAGCAGTTACTCGAGCTATTACACCGGGGAGCTGTTTTTT. Amino acid sequence: CASSYSSYYTGELFF.

A note on this clone: Within the sample, other DNA sequences also encode this same CDR3. The CDR3 DNA follows: TGTGCCAGTAGTATAGGTTATAGCGGGGCCTCCTACAATGAGCAGTTCTTC. This codes for CASSIGYSGASYNEQFF. The chain is built from TRBV19 and TRBJ2-1, with 8 positions matching TRBD2. CDR3 length: 17 amino acids. Germline V CDR1 and CDR2: LNHDA, SQIVND (reference sequence). The V and J ends lost 1 base and 0 bases, in that order; junction bases with no gene match: 5.

The genes are TRBV6-2 or TRBV6-3 and TRBJ2-7; perhaps TRBD2 as D (5 bases). Trimming pared 4 bases from V and 9 bases from J, leaving 16 bases between. The CDR3 is made up of 13 amino acids. In germline, CDR1 is MNHEY, CDR2 SVGEGT. The CDR3 region has the DNA TGTGCCAGCAGTTCCACCAACGGGGTTCTGCAGTACTTC. Residues: CASSSTNGVLQYF.

The genes are TRBV20-1 and TRBJ2-4; 7 bases match TRBD2. CDR1 and CDR2 from the germline V gene are DFQATT and SNEGSKA (reference sequence). V lost 3 bases to trimming and J lost 7 bases; unmatched junction nucleotides: 6. This CDR3 is built from 13 residues. CDR3: CSASTGEGNIQYF. DNA of the CDR3: TGCAGTGCTAGTACGGGGGAGGGGAACATTCAGTACTTC.

This clone has a single count. The rearrangement joins TRBV7-3 to TRBJ2-1, with D possibly being TRBD2 (8 bases). This CDR3 is 18 amino acids long. Germline V CDR1 and CDR2: SGHTA, FQGTGA. The V end was cut by 5 bases, the J end by 4 bases, with 24 bases between. CDR3 nucleotides: TGTGCCAGCAGCGAGGGGGCGGGGGGCCACCCCGCGTACAATGAGCAGTTCTTC. Protein: CASSEGAGGHPAYNEQFF.

CDR3 sequence (DNA): TGTGCCAGCAGCCCCCTACAGAATAATTCACCCCTCCACTTT. Protein sequence: CASSPLQNNSPLHF. This rearrangement joins TRBV7-6 to TRBJ1-6; no reliable D call. From germline, CDR1 is SGHVS and CDR2 FNYEAQ. CDR3 size: 14 residues. Trimming removed 5 bases from V and 5 bases from J, with 10 bases in between.

The chain employs TRBV6-5 and TRBJ2-7, with D possibly being TRBD2 (6 bases). Germline assignment: CDR1 MNHEY and CDR2 SVGAGI. Trimming pared 6 bases from V and 4 bases from J, leaving 16 bases between. This CDR3 has 14 residues. The DNA of the CDR3 is TGTGCCAGCAGCGACATGGGAGGCGTTTACGAGCAGTACTTC. This encodes CASSDMGGVYEQYF.

This chain connects TRBV19 to TRBJ1-4; possible D gene TRBD1, 5 bases. Deletions cut 3 bases from V and 7 bases from J, with 18 bases between. The CDR3 covers 16 residues. From germline, CDR1 is LNHDA and CDR2 SQIVND (reference sequence). CDR3 sequence reads: CASSISISGGSEKLFF. CDR3 bases: TGTGCCAGTAGTATTTCTATTTCCGGGGGGAGTGAAAAACTGTTTTTT.

The table lists this clone with a few counts. The chain couples TRBV4-2 to TRBJ1-6; no firm D call. In germline, CDR1 is LGHNA, CDR2 YNFKEQ. Trimming removed 2 bases from V and 0 bases from J, with 8 bases in between. The CDR3 loop spans 16 amino acids. The CDR3 sequence is CASSQRLSSYNSPLHF. CDR3 nucleotide sequence: TGTGCCAGCAGCCAACGGTTGAGCTCCTATAATTCACCCCTCCACTTT.

This chain joins TRBV7-2 and TRBJ2-2, with TRBD1 matching over 9 bases. CDR1 is SGHTA, CDR2 FQGNSA, per germline. The CDR3 is 15 amino acids. V lost 5 bases, J lost 3 bases, and 4 bases stayed unmatched. The DNA of the CDR3 is TGTGCCAGCAGCATACAGGGGGCGGACACCGGGGAGCTGTTTTTT. Translation gives CASSIQGADTGELFF. The full variable domain, in which reference TRBV7-2 and TRBJ2-2 provide the parts outside the CDR3, is GAGVSQSPSNKVTEKGKDVELRCDPISGHTALYWYRQSLGQGLEFLIYFQGNSAPDKSGLPSDRFSAERTGGSVSTLTIQRTQQEDSAVYLCASSIQGADTGELFFGEGSRLTVL.

This clone showed up just once. The chain joins TRBV7-3 to TRBJ2-1, with D perhaps TRBD2 (7 bases). Trimming stripped 5 bases from V and 6 bases from J, with 17 bases between. CDR1 SGHTA and CDR2 FQGTGA come from the germline V gene. The length of the CDR3 is 15 residues. The CDR3 sequence: CASSPAGGPFNEQFF. CDR3 bases: TGTGCCAGCAGCCCAGCCGGGGGGCCGTTCAATGAGCAGTTCTTC.

The rearrangement joins TRBV3-1 (or the pseudogene TRBV3-2) to TRBJ1-6; D perhaps matches TRBD1 (5 bases). Germline CDR1 is LGHDT and CDR2 is YNNKEL (reference sequence). The CDR3 sequence is 13 residues long. Trimming took 2 bases from V and 8 from J, leaving 7 bases between them. CDR3 in DNA: TGTGCCAGCAGCCAACAGACAGATTCACCCCTCCACTTT. Its protein is CASSQQTDSPLHF.

The rearrangement uses TRBV9 and TRBJ2-7, with TRBD2 matching over 9 bases. The CDR3 consists of 16 residues. Germline assignment: CDR1 SGDLS and CDR2 YYNGEE. Trimming cost V 3 bases and J 6 bases; bases outside gene matches: 13. The CDR3 nucleotides are TGTGCCAGCAGCGCAAGCCCGGGACTAGCATCGGGCGAGCAGTACTTC. The encoded protein is CASSASPGLASGEQYF.

The rearrangement links TRBV29-1 to TRBJ1-4; D not certain. The CDR3 contains 13 residues. CDR1 SQVTM and CDR2 ANQGSEA come from the germline V gene. With 6 bases removed from V and 8 bases from J, the gap between germline ends came to 16 bases. The DNA of the CDR3 is TGCAGCGTCCGACGGACTCCCGGGGAAAAACTGTTTTTT. This gives the protein CSVRRTPGEKLFF.

The chain recombines TRBV6-5 with TRBJ2-7; the D gene is possibly TRBD2 (5 bases). Trimming shortened V by 0 bases and J by 3 bases, and 15 bases separated the two germline ends. Germline V gene data show CDR1 as MNHEY and CDR2 as SVGAGI. The CDR3 spans 16 residues. DNA for the CDR3: TGTGCCAGCAGTTACTCCTTTGCCTCCGGGGACTACGAGCAGTACTTC. Translating it yields CASSYSFASGDYEQYF.

J is TRBJ2-3 and V is TRBV7-9; D ambiguous. Germline V CDR1 and CDR2: SEHNR, FQNEAQ (reference sequence). CDR3 length: 14 residues. Trimming took 5 bases from V and 4 from J, leaving 13 bases between them. The CDR3 nucleotides read TGTGCCAGCAGCAACGCCGAAGCCCCAGATACGCAGTATTTT. Its protein is CASSNAEAPDTQYF. Full variable domain (outside the CDR3, taken from reference TRBV7-9 and TRBJ2-3): DTGVSQNPRHKITKRGQNVTFRCDPISEHNRLYWYRQTLGQGPEFLTYFQNEAQLEKSRLLSDRFSAERPKGSFSTLEIQRTEQGDSAMYLCASSNAEAPDTQYFGPGTRLTVL.

For this clone: At one of its ends the junction is not consistent with the germline gene, which may arise from a read error. The rearrangement uses TRBV15 and TRBJ2-3; 8 positions match TRBD2. The CDR3 has 15 amino acids. Per germline, CDR1 LNHNV and CDR2 YYDKDF (reference sequence). The CDR3 is CATSGERGSTDTQYF. The CDR3 coding sequence is TGTGCCACCAGCGGAGAGCGGGGGTCCACAGATACGCAGTATTTT.

The J gene is TRBJ2-3, the V gene TRBV6-1; TRBD2 matches 9 bases. Germline V gene data show CDR1 as MNHNS and CDR2 as SASEGT. This CDR3 has 18 amino acids. V shed 4 bases and J 3 bases; nucleotides not matched to a gene: 14. Here the CDR3 DNA reads TGTGCCAGCAGTGCCCGTAGGACGCGGGGGGGCCCGACAGATACGCAGTATTTT. Translating it yields CASSARRTRGGPTDTQYF.

CDR3: CASSRPGWGGVNEQYF. In nucleotides, the CDR3 is TGTGCCAGCAGCCGCCCCGGGTGGGGGGGTGTAAACGAGCAGTACTTC. The chain recombines TRBV3-1 (or the pseudogene TRBV3-2) with TRBJ2-7; 7 bases map to TRBD2. V shed 4 bases, J shed 5 bases, and the junction held 14 bases outside the gene matches. Germline loops: CDR1 LGHDT, CDR2 YNNKEL (reference sequence). The CDR3 has 16 amino acids.

The rearrangement joins TRBV7-8 to TRBJ2-5; 8 nucleotides match TRBD1. V shed 5 bases, J shed 4 bases, and the junction held 6 bases outside the gene matches. CDR1 and CDR2 (germline): SGHVS, FQNEAQ. The CDR3 runs 14 residues. The CDR3 protein is CASSPRDRSETQYF. Written as DNA, the CDR3 is TGTGCCAGCAGCCCCAGGGACAGGTCAGAGACCCAGTACTTC.

The chain joins TRBV4-3 to TRBJ2-1, with TRBD2 matching over 16 bases. The germline V gene has CDR1 LGHNA and CDR2 YSLEER. V was pared by 4 bases and J by 0 bases, with 12 bases of the junction left unmatched. The CDR3 spans 21 residues. The CDR3, as DNA: TGCGCCAGCAGCCTAGACCCCCCGGGACTAGCGGGGGGGAGCTCCTACAATGAGCAGTTCTTC. Translating it yields CASSLDPPGLAGGSSYNEQFF.

V and J are TRBV3-1 (or the pseudogene TRBV3-2) and TRBJ2-5, with 7 bases aligning to TRBD2. The V gene end was trimmed by 2 bases and the J gene end by 4 bases; junction bases not matched to a gene: 7. The V gene's germline CDR1 is LGHDT and CDR2 YNNKEL (reference sequence). The CDR3 contains 15 residues. The CDR3 region has the DNA TGTGCCAGCAGCCAAAACGGGGTAGCGGGAGAGACCCAGTACTTC. Residues: CASSQNGVAGETQYF.

This clone has a single count. The chain is built from TRBV29-1 and TRBJ2-1; 11 bases map to TRBD2. V lost 5 bases, J lost 8 bases, and 5 bases stayed unmatched. This CDR3 spans 13 amino acids. The germline gives CDR1 SQVTM, CDR2 ANQGSEA. The CDR3 reads CSVPGTSGDEQFF. DNA of the CDR3: TGCAGCGTTCCCGGGACTAGCGGTGATGAGCAGTTCTTC.

This chain joins TRBV5-1 and TRBJ2-3; a possible D gene is TRBD2 (6 bases). This CDR3 comprises 15 residues. The germline gives CDR1 SGHRS, CDR2 YFSETQ. V was shortened by 0 bases and J by 7 bases, with 15 bases between the two germline ends. The CDR3 spells CASSLEGYGGNTQYF. The CDR3 coding sequence is TGCGCCAGCAGCTTGGAGGGTTACGGAGGGAATACGCAGTATTTT.

The genes are TRBV3-1 (or the pseudogene TRBV3-2) and TRBJ1-2; 7 bases agree with TRBD1. The junction had 11 bases not matched to a gene; V was cut back by 2 bases and J by 5 bases. The CDR3 has 16 residues. Germline values: CDR1 LGHDT, CDR2 YNNKEL (reference sequence). CDR3 sequence: CASSQRTTGYGYGYTF. The CDR3 DNA is TGTGCCAGCAGCCAAAGGACGACAGGGTACGGGTATGGCTACACCTTC.

J is TRBJ1-2 and V is TRBV12-5, with D hard to call. The germline V and J ends were trimmed by 1 base and 0 bases, with 15 bases remaining between them. There are 17 residues in the CDR3. Per the germline V gene, CDR1 is LGHNT and CDR2 is FRNRAP. CDR3 region: CASGLGGEGRTNYGYTF. The CDR3 coding sequence is TGTGCTAGTGGTTTGGGTGGGGAGGGCCGAACTAACTATGGCTACACCTTC.

The CDR3, as DNA: TGTGCCAGCAGCTTCCGGGTTGCCCCCAGGAGGCAAGATACGCAGTATTTT. Translating it yields CASSFRVAPRRQDTQYF. The J gene is TRBJ2-3, the V gene TRBV5-6; TRBD2 is a possible D gene (5 bases). CDR1 and CDR2 from the germline V gene are SGHDT and YYEEEE. The CDR3 has 17 residues. Trimming removed 2 bases from V and 5 bases from J, with 21 bases in between.